A selection of T cell receptor beta chains follows, all from one sample in a study of blood T cell repertoires in COVID-19. Only in-frame clones appear in the TCRdb table, and some are missing; sequencing was by immunoSEQ multiplex PCR. Of a few hundred thousand clones in the sample, 85% were seen once. The sequenced sample consisted of PBMCs or T cells enriched from blood (not recorded which). Receptor source: a woman aged 45 to 65 who had recovered from COVID-19. CDR3s include the opening cysteine and the closing phenylalanine or tryptophan. The order of the fields is V gene, CDR3 protein.

TRBV30	CAGRAGETQYF
TRBV7-9	CASSPPPGLADYEQYF
TRBV29-1	CSVERAGVRTDTQYF
TRBV5-1	CASSLGASGSYEQYF
TRBV19	CASSATGLMMVKNIQYF
TRBV6-5	CASSKDRGPYEQYF
TRBV5-4	CASSRGTTYGYTF
TRBV7-9	CASSVRDRTTGYTF
TRBV19	CASSPTTGARNTIYF
TRBV7-2	CASSLVLAGGSSYEQYF
TRBV28	CASSSPGVVFAYTF
TRBV5-4	CASSFSGTGNTIYF
TRBV6-5	CASSQRGVSNEKLFF
TRBV4-3	CASSQNRGLPNQPQHF
TRBV5-4	CASSLDSWGYTF
TRBV29-1	CSVEVGLGQVNEKLFF
TRBV27	CASSLSTGELETQYF
TRBV30	CAWSANPPRGYTF
TRBV11-3	CASSLRLGPEGDYEQYF
TRBV19	CASTYRAGLTYNEQFF
TRBV7-9	CASSGGQAWETQYF
TRBV30	CAWGDSISSPLHF
TRBV14	CASSPGAGGLEEQFF